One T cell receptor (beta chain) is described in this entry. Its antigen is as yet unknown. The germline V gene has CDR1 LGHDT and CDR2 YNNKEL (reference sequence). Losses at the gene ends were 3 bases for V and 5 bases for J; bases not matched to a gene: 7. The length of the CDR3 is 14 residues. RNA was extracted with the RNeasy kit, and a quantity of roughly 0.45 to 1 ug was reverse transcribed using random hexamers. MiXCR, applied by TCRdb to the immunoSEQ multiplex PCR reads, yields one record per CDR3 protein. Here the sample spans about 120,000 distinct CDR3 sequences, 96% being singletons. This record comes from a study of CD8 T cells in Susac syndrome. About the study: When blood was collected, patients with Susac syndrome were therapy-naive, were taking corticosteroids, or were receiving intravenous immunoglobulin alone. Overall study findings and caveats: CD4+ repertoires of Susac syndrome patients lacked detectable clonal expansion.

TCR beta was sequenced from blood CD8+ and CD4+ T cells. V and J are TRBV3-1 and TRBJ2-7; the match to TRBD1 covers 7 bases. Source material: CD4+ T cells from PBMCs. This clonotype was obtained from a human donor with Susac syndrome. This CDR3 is CASSHTGQVNEQYF. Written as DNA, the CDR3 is TGTGCCAGCAGCCATACCGGACAGGTTAACGAGCAGTACTTC.